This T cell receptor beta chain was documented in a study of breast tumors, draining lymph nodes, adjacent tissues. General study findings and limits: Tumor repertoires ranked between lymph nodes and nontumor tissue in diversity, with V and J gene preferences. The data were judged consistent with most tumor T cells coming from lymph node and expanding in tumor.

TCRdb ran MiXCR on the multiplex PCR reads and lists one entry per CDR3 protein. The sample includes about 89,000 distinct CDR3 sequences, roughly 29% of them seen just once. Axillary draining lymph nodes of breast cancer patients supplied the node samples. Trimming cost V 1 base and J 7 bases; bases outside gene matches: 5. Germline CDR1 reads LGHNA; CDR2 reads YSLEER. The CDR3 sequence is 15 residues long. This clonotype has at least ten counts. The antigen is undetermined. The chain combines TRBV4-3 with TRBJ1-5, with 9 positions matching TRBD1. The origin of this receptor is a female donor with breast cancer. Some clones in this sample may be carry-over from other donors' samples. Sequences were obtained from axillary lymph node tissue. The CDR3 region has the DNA TGCGCCAGCAGCCAAGGGACAGGGGATGGGCAGCCCCAGCATTTT. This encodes CASSQGTGDGQPQHF.